These T cell receptor beta chains were read from a single sample in a study of shared clonotypes between healthy human individuals. Clones were read by immunoSEQ multiplex PCR, and TCRdb kept only the in-frame ones, dropping some. The data hold approximately 2.5 million clones, with roughly 93% observed a single time. The source material was naive CD4+ T cells from PBMCs. Receptor source: a man aged 18 to 29 in good health. Some clones in this sample may be carry-over from other donors' samples. CDR3s include the opening cysteine and the closing phenylalanine or tryptophan. D genes are given only for firm matches. Clone sizes are given selectively: once, few, many, or a class where the clone is expanded.

d_call	v_call	clone_size	j_call	cdr3_length	cdr3_nt	cdr3_aa
NA	TRBV6-6	once	TRBJ2-7	16	TGTGCCAGCAAGGGGGCCAGCGGGTTGTGGACCTACGAGCAGTACTTC	CASKGASGLWTYEQYF
NA	TRBV7-9	NA	TRBJ1-1	14	TGTGCCAGCAGTCAGATTCTGGGGAACACTGAAGCTTTCTTT	CASSQILGNTEAFF
NA	TRBV6-6	once	TRBJ1-2	14	TGTGCCAGCAGTTACTCGCTGGGCGGCTATGGCTACACCTTC	CASSYSLGGYGYTF
NA	TRBV7-7	once	TRBJ2-5	13	TGTGCCAGCAGCCCAACGACCGGAGAGACCCAGTACTTC	CASSPTTGETQYF
TRBD2	TRBV5-4	NA	TRBJ2-1	16	TGTGCCAGCAGCTTGGGAGGCGGGAGCTCCTACAATGAGCAGTTCTTC	CASSLGGGSSYNEQFF
NA	TRBV5-4	NA	TRBJ2-7	13	TGTGCCAGCAGCGCCGACAGGCTTCACGAGCAGTACTTC	CASSADRLHEQYF
TRBD2	TRBV27	NA	TRBJ2-1	15	TGTGCCAGCAGTTTGCCGGGACTAGCGGGACATGAGCAGTTCTTC	CASSLPGLAGHEQFF
NA	TRBV4-3	once	TRBJ2-7	14	TGCGCCAGCAGCCAAGTGGTGGGTTCCTACGAGCAGTACTTC	CASSQVVGSYEQYF
TRBD2	TRBV27	once	TRBJ2-1	16	TGTGCCAGCAGTGCGACCACTAGCGGGATGTACAATGAGCAGTTCTTC	CASSATTSGMYNEQFF
NA	TRBV5-1	NA	TRBJ2-7	13	TGCGCCAGCAGGAGCGAAAGCTCCTACGAGCAGTACTTC	CASRSESSYEQYF
TRBD2	TRBV11-2	NA	TRBJ2-5	18	TGTGCCAGCAGCCCATCGTTTATTAGGCGGGAGAGCAGAGAGACCCAGTACTTC	CASSPSFIRRESRETQYF
TRBD1	TRBV7-9	NA	TRBJ1-1	12	TGTGCCAGCAGCCCCCAGGGGGGAGAAGCTTTCTTT	CASSPQGGEAFF
NA	TRBV30	few	TRBJ1-5	13	TGTGCCTGGAGTAAAGGACCGGGGCAGCCCCAGCATTTT	CAWSKGPGQPQHF
TRBD1	TRBV7-9	NA	TRBJ1-4	18	TGTGCCAGCAGCTTAGCGGCGGGTACGGGACAGAGTAATGAAAAACTGTTTTTT	CASSLAAGTGQSNEKLFF
NA	TRBV5-4	NA	TRBJ1-1	14	TGTGCCAGCAGCCCACATCCGGCGAACACTGAAGCTTTCTTT	CASSPHPANTEAFF
NA	TRBV21-1	NA	TRBJ2-2	16	TGTGCCAGCAGCAAAGTGATGAGACGGGTGACCGGGGAGCTGTTTTTT	CASSKVMRRVTGELFF
TRBD2	TRBV5-1	NA	TRBJ2-7	15	TGCGCCAGCAGCTTATCCGGGACTAGCCCTTACGAGCAGTACTTC	CASSLSGTSPYEQYF
TRBD2	TRBV19	once	TRBJ2-3	18	TGTGCCAGTAGTCGCAGACTAGCGGGAGGGCCAAGGGGAGATACGCAGTATTTT	CASSRRLAGGPRGDTQYF
NA	TRBV19	NA	TRBJ1-5	17	TGTGCCAGTAGCTCCGGTGGGGGTCTTCTGAGCAATCAGCCCCAGCATTTT	CASSSGGGLLSNQPQHF
NA	TRBV5-4	NA	TRBJ2-7	14	TGTGCCAGCAGCTTGGACAGTGTGTCAATGGAGCAGTACTTC	CASSLDSVSMEQYF
TRBD2	TRBV19	NA	TRBJ2-3	13	TGTGCCAGTGGACTAGTGGGAGCAGATACGCAGTATTTT	CASGLVGADTQYF
NA	TRBV2	NA	TRBJ2-1	14	TGTGCCAGCATTCGGGGCAGCTCCTACAATGAGCAGTTCTTC	CASIRGSSYNEQFF
TRBD2	TRBV4-3	NA	TRBJ2-3	17	TGCGCCAGCAGCCGCCTGAGTAGTCTAGCGGCTTCAGATACGCAGTATTTT	CASSRLSSLAASDTQYF
TRBD1	TRBV5-1	NA	TRBJ2-2	15	TGCGCCAGCAGCATGGACAGGGTAGGAACCGGGGAGCTGTTTTTT	CASSMDRVGTGELFF
TRBD1	TRBV5-1	NA	TRBJ2-7	15	TGCGCCAGCAGCTTGGGGGGACAGGGGTCCTACGAGCAGTACTTC	CASSLGGQGSYEQYF
NA	TRBV7-9	NA	TRBJ1-3	18	TGTGCCAGCAGCCCACCGGGACAAGCTCTAAGCTCTGGAAACACCATATATTTT	CASSPPGQALSSGNTIYF
NA	TRBV5-1	NA	TRBJ2-4	15	TGCGCCAGCAGCTTAATGGGCCAGGGTGTGGACATTCAGTACTTC	CASSLMGQGVDIQYF
TRBD2	TRBV5-4	NA	TRBJ2-7	15	TGTGCCAGCAGCTTGGTTCTAGCGGGAGAAGACGAGCAGTACTTC	CASSLVLAGEDEQYF
NA	TRBV14	NA	TRBJ1-2	13	TGTGCCAGCAGCCCACAGGGTTTCTATGGCTACACCTTC	CASSPQGFYGYTF
NA	TRBV5-6	NA	TRBJ1-4	15	TGTGCCAGCAGCCTTCTGGGGCCTGCAAATGAAAAACTGTTTTTT	CASSLLGPANEKLFF
TRBD2	TRBV5-4	NA	TRBJ2-2	17	TGTGCCAGCAGCTTGAGGTTAGCGGGCCCGTACTCCGGGGAGCTGTTTTTT	CASSLRLAGPYSGELFF
NA	TRBV7-3	few	TRBJ2-1	14	TGTGCCAGCAGCCCGGGGCTAGCGTACAATGAGCAGTTCTTC	CASSPGLAYNEQFF
TRBD1	TRBV28	NA	TRBJ2-3	16	TGTGCCAGCAGTATAATACAGGGGGCTAGGACAGATACGCAGTATTTT	CASSIIQGARTDTQYF
NA	TRBV27	NA	TRBJ2-1	15	TGTGCCAGCAGTTTTAACACCTACTCCTACAATGAGCAGTTCTTC	CASSFNTYSYNEQFF
NA	TRBV4-1	NA	TRBJ2-2	15	TGCGCCAGCAGCCAACTTCCGGGCATGTCCGGGGAGCTGTTTTTT	CASSQLPGMSGELFF
TRBD2	TRBV19	NA	TRBJ2-5	16	TGTGCCAGTAGTATAGGTGCGGGAGTAGCGACAGAGACCCAGTACTTC	CASSIGAGVATETQYF
TRBD2	TRBV28	NA	TRBJ2-1	17	TGTGCCAGCAGTTCTCCTGCGAGCGGGAGTTTTTATAATGAGCAGTTCTTC	CASSSPASGSFYNEQFF
NA	TRBV2	NA	TRBJ2-7	12	TGTGCCAGCACAACACATACCTACGAGCAGTACTTC	CASTTHTYEQYF
NA	TRBV5-1	few	TRBJ1-1	13	TGCGCCAGCAGCTGGCACGGGCCCACTGAAGCTTTCTTT	CASSWHGPTEAFF
TRBD2	TRBV5-1	NA	TRBJ2-3	15	TGCGCCAGCAGCTTGGTACCAGGGAGGGGAGATACGCAGTATTTT	CASSLVPGRGDTQYF